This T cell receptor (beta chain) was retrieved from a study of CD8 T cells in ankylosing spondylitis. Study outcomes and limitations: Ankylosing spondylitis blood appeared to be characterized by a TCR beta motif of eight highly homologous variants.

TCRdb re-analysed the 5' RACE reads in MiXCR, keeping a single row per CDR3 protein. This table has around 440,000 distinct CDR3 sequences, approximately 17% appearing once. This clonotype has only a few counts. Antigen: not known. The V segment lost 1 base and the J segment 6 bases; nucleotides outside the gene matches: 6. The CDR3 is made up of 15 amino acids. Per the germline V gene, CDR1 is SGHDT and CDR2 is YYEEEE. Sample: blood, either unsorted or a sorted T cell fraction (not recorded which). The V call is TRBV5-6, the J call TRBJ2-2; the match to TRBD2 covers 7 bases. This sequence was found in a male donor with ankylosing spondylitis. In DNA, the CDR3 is TGTGCCAGCAGCTTGCAGATTGGGGGGGCCGGGGAGCTGTTTTTT. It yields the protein CASSLQIGGAGELFF.